A single sample gave rise to the 32 T cell receptor beta chains below, sequenced in a study of Graves' ophthalmopathy and Graves' hyperthyroidism. The TCR beta CDR3 regions underwent amplification from RNA transcripts. After a first-round RT-PCR with HTBI primers, a second-round multiplex PCR was run. TCRdb used MiXCR to reprocess the multiplex PCR reads, holding one entry per CDR3 protein. Of just over 600,000 distinct CDR3 sequences in the sample, about a fifth were seen once. The sequenced material came from peripheral blood. Every receptor here comes from a woman aged 18 to 35 with stable Graves' hyperthyroidism. Some clones in this sample may be carry-over from other donors' samples.

The chain combines TRBV28 with TRBJ1-2, with D uncertain. V lost 5 bases to trimming and J lost 4 bases, with 14 bases between them. Looked up from germline, CDR1 is MDHEN and CDR2 is SYDVKM. This CDR3 contains 14 residues. CDR3 in DNA: TGTGCCAGCAGTACCCGACGGATTCTCTATGGCTACACCTTC. Translation: CASSTRRILYGYTF.

This chain uses TRBV6-5 with TRBJ1-1; D remains ambiguous. The CDR3 consists of 15 residues. Germline loops: CDR1 MNHEY, CDR2 SVGAGI. The germline V and J ends were trimmed by 0 bases and 4 bases, with 12 bases remaining between them. The CDR3: CASSYSKRVATEAFF. The CDR3 bases are TGTGCCAGCAGTTACTCGAAAAGGGTAGCCACTGAAGCTTTCTTT.

At least ten counts were recorded for this clonotype. The chain joins TRBV19 to TRBJ2-7; TRBD2 agrees at 10 bases. The CDR3 runs to 15 residues. Looked up from germline, CDR1 is LNHDA and CDR2 is SQIVND (reference sequence). Unmatched junction bases numbered 5, after V lost 3 bases and J lost 3 bases. CDR3: CASSILAGVGYEQYF. The CDR3 bases are TGTGCCAGTAGTATTCTAGCGGGAGTTGGCTACGAGCAGTACTTC.

This clonotype was observed many times. This chain links TRBV4-1 with TRBJ1-2; D is ambiguous. The CDR3 has 14 amino acids. Trimming cost V 3 bases and J 7 bases, with 15 bases left between them. CDR1 MGHRA and CDR2 YSYEKL come from the germline V gene. The CDR3 DNA reads TGCGCCAGCAGCCACCAGGCAGACCTGGCTGGCTACACCTTC. It translates to CASSHQADLAGYTF.

This clonotype was seen more than once but under ten times. The rearrangement links TRBV27 to TRBJ2-7, with 10 bases that match TRBD1. The V segment lost 3 bases and the J segment 3 bases; nucleotides outside the gene matches: 20. The germline V gene encodes CDR1 MNHEY and CDR2 SMNVEV (reference sequence). This CDR3 comprises 20 residues. The CDR3 here is CASSFRPRRTGGKDYYEQYF. Written as DNA, the CDR3 is TGTGCCAGCAGTTTTCGGCCACGCCGGACAGGGGGTAAGGACTACTACGAGCAGTACTTC.

This chain connects TRBV6-1 to TRBJ1-5; D perhaps matches TRBD1 (6 bases). Trimming took off 1 base at V and 7 bases at J, with 14 bases between the two ends. The CDR3 loop spans 15 amino acids. Germline CDR1 MNHNS, CDR2 SASEGT. The CDR3 DNA reads as TGTGCCAGCAGTGAAGTTATCAGGGGCTGGCAGCCCCAGCATTTT. It encodes CASSEVIRGWQPQHF.

This clonotype showed up many times. The chain is built from TRBV2 and TRBJ2-3, with 9 positions matching TRBD2. V shed 7 bases, J shed 3 bases, and the junction held 11 bases outside the gene matches. CDR3 size: 16 residues. CDR1 is SNHLY and CDR2 is FYNNEI in the germline V gene. The CDR3, as DNA: TGTGCCAGCACGACTAGCGGTATATCGCGGACAGATACGCAGTATTTT. Translated: CASTTSGISRTDTQYF.

In this sample, this clonotype turned up a few times. The J gene is TRBJ1-5, the V gene TRBV4-1, with D perhaps TRBD1 (6 bases). CDR1 MGHRA and CDR2 YSYEKL come from the germline V gene. Trimming pared 0 bases from V and 2 bases from J, leaving 11 bases between. The CDR3 is 16 amino acids. In DNA form, the CDR3 reads TGCGCCAGCAGCCAAGACTCCGGGGGCGGCAATCAGCCCCAGCATTTT. This codes for CASSQDSGGGNQPQHF.

The chain uses TRBV10-3 and TRBJ1-1; D is unresolved. Per the germline V gene, CDR1 is ENHRY and CDR2 is SYGVKD. V was pared by 0 bases and J by 6 bases, with 17 bases between. The CDR3 runs 16 residues. Written as DNA, the CDR3 is TGTGCCATCAGTGAGTCGACTCGTGGCCGTACCGCTGAAGCTTTCTTT. Its protein product is CAISESTRGRTAEAFF.

This rearrangement joins TRBV7-2 to TRBJ2-7; no firm D call. CDR1 is SGHTA, CDR2 FQGNSA, per germline. V shed 2 bases and J shed 4 bases, with 12 bases lying between them. The length of the CDR3 is 14 residues. The CDR3 DNA follows: TGTGCCAGCAGCTTACGGCCCCAGTCGTACGAGCAGTACTTC. Amino acids: CASSLRPQSYEQYF.

The V and J genes are TRBV30 and TRBJ1-5; 7 nucleotides align to TRBD1. Germline CDR1 GTSNPN, CDR2 SVGIG (reference sequence). The length of the CDR3 is 14 residues. Trimming removed 3 bases from V and 7 bases from J; junction bases left unmatched: 9. The CDR3 DNA reads TGTGCCTGGAGGGGACCAGGACAGGACCAGCCCCAGCATTTT. This codes for CAWRGPGQDQPQHF.

This clonotype appeared many times. The chain uses TRBV9 and TRBJ2-5; 11 bases agree with TRBD2. The CDR3 consists of 16 residues. V shed 4 bases, J shed 1 base, and the junction held 6 bases outside the gene matches. Germline V gene lookup returns CDR1 SGDLS and CDR2 YYNGEE. In DNA form, the CDR3 reads TGTGCCAGCAGCCTTCGGACTAGCGGGTTCCAAGAGACCCAGTACTTC. It specifies CASSLRTSGFQETQYF.

DNA for the CDR3: TGTGCCAGCTCCCCGGCGGGCCAGGGGCCCTTGACCCAGCATTTT. Encoded protein: CASSPAGQGPLTQHF. The V call is TRBV6-1, the J call TRBJ1-5, with D perhaps matching TRBD1 (6 bases). V was trimmed by 8 bases and J by 11 bases, leaving 25 bases between them. The CDR3 is 15 residues long. Germline assignment: CDR1 MNHNS and CDR2 SASEGT.

In its sample, this clonotype was seen a few times. The CDR3 DNA reads TGTGCCACCTCGCGGACAGGGGAAGGCGCTAAGTACTTC. Its protein is CATSRTGEGAKYF. The V call is TRBV6-1, the J call TRBJ2-5, with 9 bases lining up with TRBD1. V shed 10 bases, J shed 12 bases, and the junction held 15 bases outside the gene matches. The germline V gene encodes CDR1 MNHNS and CDR2 SASEGT. The CDR3 extends over 13 amino acids.

Only a few counts were recorded for this clonotype. The chain couples TRBV20-1 to TRBJ2-5; TRBD1 is a possible D gene (5 bases). The length of the CDR3 is 16 residues. Deletions cut 4 bases from V and 3 bases from J, with 21 bases between. The germline V gene encodes CDR1 DFQATT and CDR2 SNEGSKA (reference sequence). CDR3 protein: CSANPATVPREETQYF. CDR3 DNA: TGCAGTGCTAACCCCGCGACAGTCCCCCGGGAAGAGACCCAGTACTTC.

The chain couples TRBV3-1 to TRBJ1-2, with TRBD1 matching over 7 bases. CDR3 length: 12 amino acids. Germline trimming cut 4 bases from V and 8 bases from J; bases unmatched to any gene: 4. The germline V gene has CDR1 LGHDT and CDR2 YNNKEL (reference sequence). The CDR3 sequence is CASSRDSVGYTF. CDR3 in DNA: TGTGCCAGCAGCCGGGACAGCGTGGGCTACACCTTC.

This clonotype was observed many times. This sequence joins TRBV7-9 and TRBJ1-2; a possible D gene is TRBD1 (6 bases). This CDR3 region has 14 residues. Per germline, CDR1 SEHNR and CDR2 FQNEAQ (reference sequence). V was trimmed by 5 bases and J by 5 bases, leaving 15 bases between them. CDR3 DNA sequence: TGTGCCAGCAGCGGGTGGACAGCCCTTTATGGCTACACCTTC. Its protein is CASSGWTALYGYTF.

J is TRBJ2-5 and V is TRBV5-1; D call uncertain. V shed 2 bases and J shed 3 bases, with 14 bases lying between them. Looked up from germline, CDR1 is SGHRS and CDR2 is YFSETQ. CDR3 length: 15 residues. The CDR3 nucleotides are TGCGCCAGCAGCTTTGGGCAAGCGAAAAAAGAGACCCAGTACTTC. Amino acid sequence: CASSFGQAKKETQYF.

Only a few counts were recorded for this clonotype. This chain uses TRBV12-3 or TRBV12-4 with TRBJ1-1; no reliable D call. The ends were cut back, 4 bases at V and 0 bases at J, with 12 bases in the middle. The CDR3 sequence is 15 residues long. The CDR3 region is CASSYRGVLNTEAFF. The CDR3 DNA reads TGTGCCAGCAGTTACCGGGGAGTCCTGAACACTGAAGCTTTCTTT.

This rearrangement joins TRBV6-2 or TRBV6-3 to TRBJ1-5; weak D call: TRBD1 (5 bases). The CDR3 covers 16 residues. The V and J ends lost 2 bases and 3 bases respectively, with 14 bases between them. Germline V CDR1 and CDR2: MNHEY, SVGEGT. The CDR3 DNA reads TGTGCCAGCAGTTACCCCACTGGGGGGACCAATCAGCCCCAGCATTTT. This sequence encodes CASSYPTGGTNQPQHF.

In its sample, this clonotype was seen many times. The gene calls are TRBV19 and TRBJ1-1, with D unclear. The CDR3 consists of 13 residues. V lost 4 bases, J lost 1 base, and 7 bases lay in between. Germline CDR1 reads LNHDA; CDR2 reads SQIVND (reference sequence). CDR3 protein: CASSRERNTEAFF. The DNA for the CDR3 is TGTGCCAGTAGTAGGGAAAGGAACACTGAAGCTTTCTTT.

In this sample, this clonotype turned up many times. The chain recombines TRBV27 with TRBJ1-6; no firm D call. The ends were cut back, 5 bases at V and 9 bases at J, with 14 bases in the middle. Germline V CDR1 and CDR2: MNHEY, SMNVEV (reference sequence). The CDR3 has 14 amino acids. CDR3 residues: CASSEGIGFSPLHF. CDR3 nucleotide sequence: TGTGCCAGCAGTGAGGGAATAGGGTTTTCACCCCTCCACTTT.

On this clonotype itself: The germline gene is not matched at one end of the junction; a read error may be the cause. The genes are TRBV7-6 and TRBJ1-1; the match to TRBD1 covers 7 bases. Germline CDR1 is SGHVS and CDR2 is FNYEAQ. The CDR3 has 18 residues. In DNA form, the CDR3 reads TGTGCCAGCGGCTTACGATTTAGGGGGCTCGGTGTCGGCACTGAAGCTTTCTTT. Encoded protein: CASGLRFRGLGVGTEAFF.

The rearrangement uses TRBV20-1 and TRBJ1-1, with unresolved D. Between the trimmed V and J ends, which lost 4 bases and 1 base, there was a span of 10 bases. The CDR3 covers 13 residues. The germline V gene has CDR1 DFQATT and CDR2 SNEGSKA (reference sequence). CDR3 bases: TGCAGTGCTATTGTGGGATCGAACACTGAAGCTTTCTTT. Residues: CSAIVGSNTEAFF.

In this sample, this clonotype turned up many times. The chain couples TRBV12-3 or TRBV12-4 to TRBJ1-3; D unclear. The V end lost 2 bases, the J end lost 0 bases, and 20 bases lay between the germline ends. CDR3 length equals 19 residues. The CDR3 loop reads CASSLWGSTTISSGNTIYF. The CDR3 region has the DNA TGTGCCAGCAGTTTATGGGGATCAACTACTATAAGCTCTGGAAACACCATATATTTT.

The rearrangement joins TRBV27 to TRBJ1-3, with TRBD1 as a possible D gene (5 bases). The V gene's germline CDR1 is MNHEY and CDR2 SMNVEV (reference sequence). The ends were cut back, 3 bases at V and 0 bases at J, with 9 bases in the middle. The CDR3 runs 15 residues. The CDR3 nucleotides are TGTGCCAGCAGTTTTACAGGAACCTCTGGAAACACCATATATTTT. Its translation is CASSFTGTSGNTIYF.

This clonotype has ten or more counts. This chain uses TRBV2 with TRBJ2-7; no clear D gene. CDR1 SNHLY and CDR2 FYNNEI come from the germline V gene. The CDR3 runs 11 residues. The germline V and J ends were trimmed by 8 bases and 6 bases, with 11 bases remaining between them. DNA for the CDR3: TGTGCCAGCGCCCCCAGTGGCGAGCAGTACTTC. It codes for CASAPSGEQYF.

The gene calls are TRBV6-1 and TRBJ2-7; D unresolved. V was shortened by 6 bases and J by 4 bases, with 16 bases between the two germline ends. This CDR3 contains 14 residues. Germline V lookup: CDR1 MNHNS, CDR2 SASEGT. CDR3 DNA: TGTGCCAGCAGGCTAGGACCAGATCCATACGAGCAGTACTTC. It translates to CASRLGPDPYEQYF.

The chain employs TRBV3-1 and TRBJ1-5; a possible D gene is TRBD1 (6 bases). V lost 4 bases and J 6 bases, leaving 10 bases between the germline ends. The CDR3 loop spans 13 amino acids. Germline CDR1 is LGHDT and CDR2 is YNNKEL (reference sequence). This chain's CDR3 is CASSRDRTQPQHF. For the CDR3, the DNA is TGTGCCAGCAGCCGAGACAGGACTCAGCCCCAGCATTTT. The full variable domain, in which reference TRBV3-1 and TRBJ1-5 provide the parts outside the CDR3, is DTAVSQTPKYLVTQMGNDKSIKCEQNLGHDTMYWYKQDSKKFLKIMFSYNNKELIINETVPNRFSPKSPDKAHLNLHINSLELGDSAVYFCASSRDRTQPQHFGDGTRLSIL.

The chain links TRBV28 to TRBJ2-7; possibly TRBD2 for D (6 bases). Trimming removed 7 bases from V and 0 bases from J, with 10 bases in between. Germline V gene lookup returns CDR1 MDHEN and CDR2 SYDVKM. This CDR3 has 13 residues. Written as DNA, the CDR3 is TGTGCCAGCATGCGGGGTAGCTCCTACGAGCAGTACTTC. Its protein product is CASMRGSSYEQYF.

This clonotype was counted ten times or more. The chain joins TRBV6-1 to TRBJ1-2; maybe TRBD1 (6 bases). V was shortened by 8 bases and J by 3 bases, with 10 bases between the two germline ends. The length of the CDR3 is 12 residues. Germline V CDR1 and CDR2: MNHNS, SASEGT. DNA of the CDR3: TGTGCCAGCGCGGGGGCGGACTATGGCTACACCTTC. Protein sequence: CASAGADYGYTF.

This clonotype appeared many times. The chain joins TRBV27 to TRBJ1-6, with TRBD1 identical over 7 bases. V lost 2 bases, J lost 4 bases, and 2 bases stayed unmatched. The CDR3 consists of 15 residues. Germline CDR1 reads MNHEY; CDR2 reads SMNVEV (reference sequence). The DNA of the CDR3 is TGTGCCAGCAGTTTAAGGGGACAGTATAATTCACCCCTCCACTTT. Protein product: CASSLRGQYNSPLHF.